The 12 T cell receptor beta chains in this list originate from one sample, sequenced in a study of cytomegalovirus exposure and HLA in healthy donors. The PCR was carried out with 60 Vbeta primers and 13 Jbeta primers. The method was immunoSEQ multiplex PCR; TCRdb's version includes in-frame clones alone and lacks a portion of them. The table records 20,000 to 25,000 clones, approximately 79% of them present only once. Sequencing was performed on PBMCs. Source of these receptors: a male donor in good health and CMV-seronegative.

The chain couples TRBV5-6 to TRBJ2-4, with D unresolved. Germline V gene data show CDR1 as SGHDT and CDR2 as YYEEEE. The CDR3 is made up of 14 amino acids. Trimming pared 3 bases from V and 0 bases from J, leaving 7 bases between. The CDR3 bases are TGTGCCAGCAGCTCCTATCTAGCCAAAAACATTCAGTACTTC. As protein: CASSSYLAKNIQYF.

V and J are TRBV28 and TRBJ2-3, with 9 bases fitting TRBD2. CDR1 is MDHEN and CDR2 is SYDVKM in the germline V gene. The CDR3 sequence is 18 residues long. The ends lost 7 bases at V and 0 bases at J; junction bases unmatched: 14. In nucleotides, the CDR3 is TGTGCCAGCAATAGCGGGAGAGAGGGGAAGCTAAGCACAGATACGCAGTATTTT. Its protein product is CASNSGREGKLSTDTQYF.

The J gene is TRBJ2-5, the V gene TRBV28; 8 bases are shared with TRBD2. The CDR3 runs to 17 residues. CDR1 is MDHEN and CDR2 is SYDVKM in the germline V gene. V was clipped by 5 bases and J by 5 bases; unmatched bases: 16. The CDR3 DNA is TGTGCCAGCAGTCCCCCGGGACTAGTCGGGGCGGTGGAGACCCAGTACTTC. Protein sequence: CASSPPGLVGAVETQYF.

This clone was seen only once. The CDR3 DNA sequence: TGTGCCAGCAGCTCACAGGGGGTGAAAAACATTCAGTACTTC. Translating gives CASSSQGVKNIQYF. The chain links TRBV5-6 to TRBJ2-4; 8 nucleotides line up with TRBD1. The ends lost 3 bases at V and 4 bases at J; junction bases unmatched: 3. This CDR3 spans 14 amino acids. Germline loops: CDR1 SGHDT, CDR2 YYEEEE.

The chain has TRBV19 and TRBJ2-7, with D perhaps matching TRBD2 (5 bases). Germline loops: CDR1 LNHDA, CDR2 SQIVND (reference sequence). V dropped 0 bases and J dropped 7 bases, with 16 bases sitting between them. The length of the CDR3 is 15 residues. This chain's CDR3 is CASSIDHSATREQYF. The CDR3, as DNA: TGTGCCAGTAGTATAGATCATAGCGCCACGCGGGAGCAGTACTTC.

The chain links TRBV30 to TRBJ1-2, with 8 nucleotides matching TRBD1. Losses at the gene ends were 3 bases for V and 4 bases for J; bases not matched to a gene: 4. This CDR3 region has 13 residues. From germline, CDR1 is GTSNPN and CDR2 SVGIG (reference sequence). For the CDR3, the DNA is TGTGCCTGGAGCCGGGACAGGCCCTATGGCTACACCTTC. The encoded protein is CAWSRDRPYGYTF.

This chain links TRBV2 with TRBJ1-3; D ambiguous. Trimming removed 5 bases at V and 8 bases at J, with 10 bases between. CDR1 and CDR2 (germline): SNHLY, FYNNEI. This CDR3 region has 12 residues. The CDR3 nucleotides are TGTGCCAGCAGTCCGAACCGGTACACCATATATTTT. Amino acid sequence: CASSPNRYTIYF.

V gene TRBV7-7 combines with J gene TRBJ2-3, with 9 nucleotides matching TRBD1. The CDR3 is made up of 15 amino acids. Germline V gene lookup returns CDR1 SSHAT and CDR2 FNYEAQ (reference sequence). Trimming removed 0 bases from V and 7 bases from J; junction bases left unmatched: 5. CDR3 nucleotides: TGTGCCAGCAGCTTAGCACCGGGACAGGGTAATACGCAGTATTTT. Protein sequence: CASSLAPGQGNTQYF.

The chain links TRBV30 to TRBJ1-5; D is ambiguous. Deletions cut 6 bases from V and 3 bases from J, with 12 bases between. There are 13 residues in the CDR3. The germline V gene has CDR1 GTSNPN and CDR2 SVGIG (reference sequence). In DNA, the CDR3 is TGTGCCTGCCGGGGAGGCATCAATCAGCCCCAGCATTTT. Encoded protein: CACRGGINQPQHF.

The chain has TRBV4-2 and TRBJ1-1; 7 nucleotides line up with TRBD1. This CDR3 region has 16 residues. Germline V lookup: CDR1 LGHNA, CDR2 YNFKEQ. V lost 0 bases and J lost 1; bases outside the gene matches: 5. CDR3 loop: CASSQDRYRGNTEAFF. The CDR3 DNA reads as TGTGCCAGCAGCCAAGATCGGTACAGGGGGAACACTGAAGCTTTCTTT.

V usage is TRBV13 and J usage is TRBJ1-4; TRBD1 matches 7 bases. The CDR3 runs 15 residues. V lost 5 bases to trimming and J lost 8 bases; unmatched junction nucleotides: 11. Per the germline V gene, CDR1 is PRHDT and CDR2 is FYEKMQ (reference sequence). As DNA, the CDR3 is TGTGCCAGCAGCCTTGGGACAGTAGGATCGGAAAAACTGTTTTTT. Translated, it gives CASSLGTVGSEKLFF. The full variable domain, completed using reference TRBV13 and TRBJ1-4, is AAGVIQSPRHLIKEKRETATLKCYPIPRHDTVYWYQQGPGQDPQFLISFYEKMQSDKGSIPDRFSAQQFSDYHSELNMSSLELGDSALYFCASSLGTVGSEKLFFGSGTQLSVL.

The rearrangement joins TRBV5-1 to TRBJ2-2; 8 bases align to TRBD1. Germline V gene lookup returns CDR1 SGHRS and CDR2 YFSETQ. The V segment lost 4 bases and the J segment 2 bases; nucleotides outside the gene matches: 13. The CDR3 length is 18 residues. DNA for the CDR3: TGCGCCAGCAGCCCATTATCCCTGACAGGGGCCAACACCGGGGAGCTGTTTTTT. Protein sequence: CASSPLSLTGANTGELFF.